Shown below are 15 T cell receptor beta chains from a single sample sequenced in a study of T cells in Graves' hyperthyroidism and ophthalmopathy. Using RNA transcripts as the source, TCR beta CDR3 regions were amplified. The TCR CDR3 first-round RT-PCR relied on the HTBI primer set. Via MiXCR, TCRdb re-called the multiplex PCR reads, giving one row per CDR3 protein. The profile shows about 380,000 distinct CDR3 sequences, about 18% of them singletons. Sequencing was carried out using blood. These receptors were obtained from a man aged 18 to 29 with Graves' ophthalmopathy.

There are many counts of this clonotype. This sequence joins TRBV7-9 and TRBJ1-1, with D perhaps matching TRBD1 (5 bases). CDR3 length: 13 amino acids. With 1 base removed from V and 4 bases from J, the gap between germline ends came to 7 bases. Looked up from germline, CDR1 is SEHNR and CDR2 is FQNEAQ (reference sequence). CDR3 bases: TGTGCCAGCAGCTTAGTAGACAGCACTGAAGCTTTCTTT. This codes for CASSLVDSTEAFF.

Ten or more counts support this clonotype. This rearrangement joins TRBV20-1 to TRBJ1-1, with D maybe TRBD1 (5 bases). V lost 6 bases and J 1 base, leaving 9 bases between the germline ends. The germline gives CDR1 DFQATT, CDR2 SNEGSKA (reference sequence). The CDR3 consists of 12 residues. CDR3 amino acids: CSARQPNTEAFF. CDR3 in DNA: TGCAGTGCGAGACAGCCGAACACTGAAGCTTTCTTT.

There are a few counts of this clonotype. In DNA form, the CDR3 reads TGTGCCAGCAGCCTCGGGACAGGGGGCGGGACCCTCCACTTT. Its translation: CASSLGTGGGTLHF. The chain couples TRBV7-9 to TRBJ1-6; TRBD1 matches at 12 bases. From germline, CDR1 is SEHNR and CDR2 FQNEAQ (reference sequence). V gave up 5 bases and J gave up 14 bases; unmatched junction bases: 7. The CDR3 loop spans 14 amino acids.

J is TRBJ1-1 and V is TRBV18; D is unresolved. The CDR3 length is 17 residues. CDR1 is KGHSH, CDR2 LQKENI, per germline. V was pared by 8 bases and J by 0 bases, with 22 bases between. The CDR3 nucleotides read TGTGCCAGCCTATCGAGTTACTCCCTAACCATGAACACTGAAGCTTTCTTT. Encoded protein: CASLSSYSLTMNTEAFF.

This chain connects TRBV5-1 to TRBJ1-4; D gene unclear. Trimming stripped 2 bases from V and 8 bases from J, with 13 bases between. Germline CDR1 is SGHRS and CDR2 is YFSETQ. The CDR3 contains 14 residues. The CDR3 bases are TGCGCCAGCAGCTTCGGCCAAATGGAAGAAAAACTGTTTTTT. Translating gives CASSFGQMEEKLFF. Full variable domain (remainder filled in from reference TRBV5-1 and TRBJ1-4): KAGVTQTPRYLIKTRGQQVTLSCSPISGHRSVSWYQQTPGQGLQFLFEYFSETQRNKGNFPGRFSGRQFSNSRSEMNVSTLELGDSALYLCASSFGQMEEKLFFGSGTQLSVL.

This clonotype was observed a handful of times. The rearrangement uses TRBV6-1 and TRBJ1-3, with D possibly matching TRBD1 (5 bases). Germline loops: CDR1 MNHNS, CDR2 SASEGT. The CDR3 covers 14 residues. V was pared by 7 bases and J by 3 bases, with 13 bases between. CDR3 sequence: CASTTGGGGNTIYF. CDR3 nucleotide sequence: TGTGCCAGCACCACCGGGGGGGGTGGAAACACCATATATTTT.

This clonotype was observed many times. V usage is TRBV7-8 and J usage is TRBJ1-2; TRBD1 might be the D (6 bases). CDR1 and CDR2 (germline): SGHVS, FQNEAQ. With 1 base removed from V and 9 bases from J, the gap between germline ends came to 15 bases. This CDR3 comprises 14 residues. The CDR3: CASSLDRAPNSYTF. The CDR3 coding sequence is TGTGCCAGCAGCTTAGACAGGGCCCCTAATAGCTACACCTTC.

The chain links TRBV27 to TRBJ2-1; D perhaps matches TRBD2 (5 bases). The V and J ends lost 5 bases and 6 bases respectively, with 14 bases between them. This CDR3 is 14 amino acids long. Germline values: CDR1 MNHEY, CDR2 SMNVEV (reference sequence). CDR3 sequence reads: CASSEFIGSNEQFF. The CDR3 nucleotides read TGTGCCAGCAGTGAATTTATTGGGAGCAATGAGCAGTTCTTC.

The V and J genes are TRBV6-9 and TRBJ2-2; D uncertain. Trimming pared 4 bases from V and 4 bases from J, leaving 7 bases between. This CDR3 is 13 amino acids long. In germline, CDR1 is MNHGY, CDR2 SVAAGI. CDR3 region: CASSSQVTGELFF. For the CDR3, the DNA is TGTGCCAGCAGTTCCCAGGTCACCGGGGAGCTGTTTTTT.

The chain is built from TRBV19 and TRBJ1-2; D may be TRBD1 (5 bases). The ends were cut back, 0 bases at V and 4 bases at J, with 12 bases in the middle. From germline, CDR1 is LNHDA and CDR2 SQIVND (reference sequence). The CDR3 totals 15 residues. The CDR3 nucleotides are TGTGCCAGTAGTATAGATGCGGGCGACAGCTATGGCTACACCTTC. Amino acid sequence: CASSIDAGDSYGYTF.

Comments on this clonotype: The germline gene is not matched at one end of the junction; a read error may be the cause. This chain links TRBV3-1 with TRBJ1-2, with 7 bases lining up with TRBD1. The CDR3 sequence is 15 residues long. Looked up from germline, CDR1 is LGHDT and CDR2 is YNNKEL (reference sequence). CDR3 nucleotides: TGCGCCAGCAGCCAAGGGTCGGGACAGAGCTATGGCTACACCTTC. Translation: CASSQGSGQSYGYTF.

The chain uses TRBV7-9 and TRBJ2-2; the match to TRBD1 covers 9 bases. The length of the CDR3 is 16 residues. Trimming took 4 bases from V and 6 from J; bases not matched to a gene: 9. Per the germline V gene, CDR1 is SEHNR and CDR2 is FQNEAQ (reference sequence). The CDR3 DNA follows: TGTGCCAGCAGCTCAGGGACAGGGAAGATCGCCGGGGAGCTGTTTTTT. Amino acid sequence: CASSSGTGKIAGELFF.

The gene calls are TRBV7-9 and TRBJ1-1; D is ambiguous. This CDR3 comprises 15 residues. Per the germline V gene, CDR1 is SEHNR and CDR2 is FQNEAQ (reference sequence). The V end was cut by 0 bases, the J end by 6 bases, with 14 bases between. The CDR3 DNA sequence: TGTGCCAGCAGCTTAGCGATTAGTCTCCACGCTGAAGCTTTCTTT. It codes for CASSLAISLHAEAFF.

The rearrangement links TRBV2 to TRBJ2-5; 7 bases align to TRBD1. The V gene's germline CDR1 is SNHLY and CDR2 FYNNEI. J was trimmed by 3 bases and V by 4 bases; bases with no gene match: 14. The CDR3 has 17 amino acids. The CDR3 region has the DNA TGTGCCAGCAGTGCCCCACTCGGGTTTGGACAGGAAGAGACCCAGTACTTC. This sequence encodes CASSAPLGFGQEETQYF.

This clonotype occurred a few times. The J gene is TRBJ1-3, the V gene TRBV2; D is unresolved. CDR1 and CDR2 (germline): SNHLY, FYNNEI. The CDR3 length is 11 residues. V was cut by 4 bases and J by 15 bases, with 13 bases left in between. CDR3 residues: CASSVEPRQYF. The DNA for the CDR3 is TGTGCCAGCAGTGTTGAGCCCCGACAATATTTT.